Each of the 31 T cell receptor beta chains below was sequenced from the same sample in a study of blood T cells in healthy people across ages. Through a sample-barcoded 5' primer and a J-beta primer mix, a second PCR was run for roughly 6 to 11 cycles. TCRdb recomputed calls from the 5' RACE reads with MiXCR, one row per CDR3 protein. This sample has about 670,000 distinct CDR3 sequences, with roughly half found just once. Material: blood. Receptors originate from a woman aged 80 or over in good health.

A note on this clonotype: With a much larger clone just one base away, this may be a read error. V usage is TRBV24-1 and J usage is TRBJ2-4; perhaps D is TRBD1 or TRBD2 (5 bases each). The DNA end is more similar to TRBJ2-5, so the J call may be wrong. Germline V CDR1 and CDR2: KGHDR, SFDVKD. This CDR3 is built from 13 residues. CDR3 nucleotide sequence: TGTGCCACCAGTGAGGGACCTAGAGAGACCCAGTACTTC. Its translation: CATSEGPRETQYF.

Comments on this clonotype: Given a much more abundant clone one base away, this may be a read error. The chain recombines TRBV5-1 with TRBJ2-5; the D gene could be TRBD1 or TRBD2 (5 bases each). Trimming left V 0 bases short and J 6 bases short, with 21 bases between. CDR3 length: 17 amino acids. From germline, CDR1 is SGHRS and CDR2 YFSETQ. The CDR3 is CASSLGLRGRPLQTQYF. CDR3 nucleotides: TGCGCCAGCAGCTTGGGTTTACGGGGCAGACCTCTGCAGACCCAGTACTTC.

The genes are TRBV30 and TRBJ2-5, with D uncertain. The length of the CDR3 is 11 residues. Trimming removed 2 bases from V and 8 bases from J, with 9 bases in between. The V gene's germline CDR1 is GTSNPN and CDR2 SVGIG (reference sequence). The CDR3 DNA is TGTGCCTGGAGTAGACCAGGAACCCAGTACTTC. This codes for CAWSRPGTQYF. The complete variable domain, with remaining parts taken from reference TRBV30 and TRBJ2-5, reads SQTIHQWPATLVQPVGSPLSLECTVEGTSNPNLYWYRQAAGRGLQLLFYSVGIGQISSEVPQNLSASRPQDRQFILSSKKLLLSDSGFYLCAWSRPGTQYFGPGTRLLVL.

This clonotype showed up just once. V and J are TRBV2 and TRBJ2-3; a weak D match, TRBD2 (5 bases). Germline loops: CDR1 SNHLY, CDR2 FYNNEI. V shed 6 bases and J shed 4 bases, with 8 bases lying between them. The CDR3 has 12 amino acids. The CDR3 bases are TGTGCCAGCAGGGAGGTCTCAGATACGCAGTATTTT. It specifies CASREVSDTQYF.

V is TRBV9 and J is TRBJ1-5; D is unclear. The CDR3 sequence is 15 residues long. The V end lost 2 bases, the J end lost 7 bases, and 16 bases lay between the germline ends. The germline CDR1 and CDR2 sequences are SGDLS and YYNGEE. CDR3 sequence (DNA): TGTGCCAGCAGCGTTGCGAGTGGGGTCGGCCAGCCCCAGCATTTT. Encoded protein: CASSVASGVGQPQHF. Supplemented by reference TRBV9 and TRBJ1-5, the full variable domain reads DSGVTQTPKHLITATGQRVTLRCSPRSGDLSVYWYQQSLDQGLQFLIQYYNGEERAKGNILERFSAQQFPDLHSELNLSSLELGDSALYFCASSVASGVGQPQHFGDGTRLSIL.

As for this clonotype: Being one base from a much bigger clone, this may be a read error. The V and J genes are TRBV10-2 and TRBJ2-5; TRBD1 aligns across 9 bases. The V segment lost 3 bases and the J segment 11 bases; nucleotides outside the gene matches: 19. This CDR3 has 17 amino acids. Germline V gene data show CDR1 as WSHSY and CDR2 as SAAADI. The chain's CDR3 is CASSDTEQGASSNEQYF. CDR3 in DNA: TGCGCCAGCAGTGATACGGAACAGGGGGCTTCGAGCAATGAGCAGTACTTC.

This rearrangement joins TRBV14 to TRBJ2-3, with 7 nucleotides matching TRBD1. The V gene end was trimmed by 0 bases and the J gene end by 2 bases; junction bases not matched to a gene: 5. Germline V lookup: CDR1 SGHDN, CDR2 FVKESK. The CDR3 covers 16 residues. In DNA form, the CDR3 reads TGTGCCAGCAGCCAAGATTCTGGGACAGCCACAGATACGCAGTATTTT. It yields the protein CASSQDSGTATDTQYF.

This sequence joins TRBV29-1 and TRBJ1-5, with D unresolved. Germline CDR1 and CDR2: SQVTM and ANQGSEA. The CDR3 is 13 residues long. V was trimmed by 3 bases and J by 3 bases, leaving 9 bases between them. In DNA form, the CDR3 reads TGCAGCGTTGAGCCGAGCCCCAATCAGCCCCAGCATTTT. It codes for CSVEPSPNQPQHF.

The chain links TRBV4-3 to TRBJ2-2, with a tentative D call TRBD1 (5 bases). The V end lost 2 bases, the J end lost 3 bases, and 13 bases lay between the germline ends. From germline, CDR1 is LGHNA and CDR2 YSLEER. This CDR3 comprises 16 residues. CDR3 nucleotides: TGCGCCAGCAGCCAAAAAGAGACAGAATACACCGGGGAGCTGTTTTTT. It yields the protein CASSQKETEYTGELFF.

This clonotype was counted at least ten times. The rearrangement links TRBV3-1 to TRBJ2-5; 9 bases agree with TRBD1. Losses at the gene ends were 4 bases for V and 5 bases for J; bases not matched to a gene: 5. This CDR3 is 14 amino acids long. CDR1 is LGHDT and CDR2 is YNNKEL in the germline V gene (reference sequence). CDR3: CASSPRTGAETQYF. The CDR3 DNA reads as TGTGCCAGCAGCCCTCGGACAGGGGCTGAGACCCAGTACTTC.

As for this clonotype: A junction end diverges from the germline sequence, so it may reflect a read error. The rearrangement uses TRBV5-1 and TRBJ2-1; tentatively, D is TRBD2 (6 bases). The CDR3 has 13 amino acids. The germline V gene encodes CDR1 SGHRS and CDR2 YFSETQ. CDR3 amino acids: CVSSAIAGNEQFF. CDR3 DNA: TGCGTCAGCAGCGCCATTGCGGGGAATGAGCAGTTCTTC.

The V and J genes are TRBV29-1 and TRBJ2-5; 7 nucleotides match TRBD1. The CDR3 sequence is 13 residues long. V trimming: 4 bases; J trimming: 4 bases; junction bases outside the gene matches: 6. CDR1 SQVTM and CDR2 ANQGSEA come from the germline V gene. DNA for the CDR3: TGCAGCGTTGGACAGGGCGATCGAGAGACCCAGTACTTC. As protein: CSVGQGDRETQYF.

This chain links TRBV2 with TRBJ1-1; D ambiguous. The CDR3 sequence is 14 residues long. Germline V gene lookup returns CDR1 SNHLY and CDR2 FYNNEI. Deletions cut 6 bases from V and 0 bases from J, with 11 bases between. CDR3 sequence (DNA): TGTGCCAGCAGCCAAGATCTGGTGAACACTGAAGCTTTCTTT. Protein sequence: CASSQDLVNTEAFF.

This clonotype appeared a few times. This chain connects TRBV7-2 to TRBJ1-1; perhaps TRBD1 as D (5 bases). CDR1 is SGHTA and CDR2 is FQGNSA in the germline V gene. The V end was cut by 3 bases, the J end by 0 bases, with 11 bases between. The CDR3 loop spans 15 amino acids. DNA for the CDR3: TGTGCCAGCAGCTTTGGCGGGGGGATGAACACTGAAGCTTTCTTT. Encoded protein: CASSFGGGMNTEAFF.

With regard to this clonotype: This may be a read error, as it is one base from a much larger clone. The rearrangement uses TRBV29-1 and TRBJ2-3, with 7 bases fitting TRBD1. This CDR3 comprises 14 residues. Germline loops: CDR1 SQVTM, CDR2 ANQGSEA. Germline trimming cut 6 bases from V and 0 bases from J; bases unmatched to any gene: 6. CDR3 sequence: CSVHGDRSTDTQYF. DNA for the CDR3: TGCAGCGTCCACGGGGACAGAAGCACAGATACGCAGTATTTT.

As concerns this clonotype: A much larger clone sits a single nucleotide away, making a read error possible. The chain employs TRBV4-1 and TRBJ2-5; 10 nucleotides line up with TRBD2. The DNA matches TRBJ2-7 better at its end, which makes the J call doubtful. CDR1 and CDR2 from the germline V gene are MGHRA and YSYEKL. The CDR3 extends over 15 amino acids. CDR3 nucleotide sequence: TGCACCAGCAGCCTCCGAGTAGCGGGGGGCTACGAGCAGTACTTC. Encoded protein: CTSSLRVAGGYEQYF.

This clonotype came up a few times. This chain uses TRBV25-1 with TRBJ2-6; 9 nucleotides agree with TRBD1. With 4 bases clipped from V and 7 bases from J, the junction kept 14 bases outside the gene matches. The CDR3 extends over 18 amino acids. CDR1 and CDR2 (germline): MGHDK, SYGVNS. The CDR3 region has the DNA TGTGCCAGCAGTGCCACCTACGGACAGGGGAGTGACGCCAACGTCCTGACTTTC. Its protein is CASSATYGQGSDANVLTF.

J is TRBJ2-1 and V is TRBV9, with 8 nucleotides matching TRBD1. V shed 2 bases, J shed 0 bases, and the junction held 10 bases outside the gene matches. CDR1 SGDLS and CDR2 YYNGEE come from the germline V gene. This CDR3 comprises 18 residues. The CDR3 coding sequence is TGTGCCAGCAGCGTCGGTCCAGGGGGCCACAGCTCCTACAATGAGCAGTTCTTC. It is translated as CASSVGPGGHSSYNEQFF.

The chain employs TRBV12-3 or TRBV12-4 and TRBJ2-7; TRBD1 agrees at 8 bases. With the DNA end fitting TRBJ2-5 better, the J assignment may be wrong. The length of the CDR3 is 14 residues. CDR3 sequence: CASSPPGGWKTQYF. DNA of the CDR3: TGTGCCAGCAGCCCCCCAGGGGGCTGGAAGACCCAGTACTTC.

The rearrangement uses TRBV20-1 and TRBJ1-2; no reliable D call. V was pared by 1 base and J by 2 bases, with 5 bases between. Germline V gene data show CDR1 as DFQATT and CDR2 as SNEGSKA (reference sequence). There are 12 residues in the CDR3. CDR3 sequence: CSARGTNYGYTF. In nucleotides, the CDR3 is TGCAGTGCTAGAGGCACGAACTATGGCTACACCTTC.

This clonotype appeared a few times. J is TRBJ2-2 and V is TRBV12-3 or TRBV12-4; D remains ambiguous. Trimming pared 6 bases from V and 4 bases from J, leaving 15 bases between. The CDR3 totals 15 residues. The CDR3 reads CASSPTSPSTGELFF. In DNA, the CDR3 is TGTGCCAGCAGCCCGACATCACCGAGCACCGGGGAGCTGTTTTTT.

This chain joins TRBV25-1 and TRBJ1-4; 8 nucleotides line up with TRBD1. CDR1 is MGHDK and CDR2 is SYGVNS in the germline V gene. The CDR3 length is 16 residues. With 2 bases clipped from V and 8 bases from J, the junction kept 10 bases outside the gene matches. The CDR3 protein is CASSERRTGHGEKLFF. The CDR3 DNA reads as TGTGCCAGCAGTGAACGTCGGACAGGGCATGGGGAAAAACTGTTTTTT. The variable domain in full, with the rest retrieved from reference TRBV25-1 and TRBJ1-4, is EADIYQTPRYLVIGTGKKITLECSQTMGHDKMYWYQQDPGMELHLIHYSYGVNSTEKGDLSSESTVSRIRTEHFPLTLESARPSHTSQYLCASSERRTGHGEKLFFGSGTQLSVL.

In regard to this clonotype: A single base separates this from a much larger clone, so it may be a read error. The chain recombines TRBV9 with TRBJ1-1; D perhaps matches TRBD1 (6 bases). CDR1 is SGDLS and CDR2 is YYNGEE in the germline V gene. Trimming cost V 3 bases and J 11 bases, with 26 bases left between them. The CDR3 is 16 residues long. The CDR3: CASSDNFGGGEASAFF. CDR3 DNA: TGTGCCAGCAGCGACAATTTTGGGGGGGGCGAAGCTAGTGCTTTCTTT. Complete variable domain (other parts from reference TRBV9 and TRBJ1-1): DSGVTQTPKHLITATGQRVTLRCSPRSGDLSVYWYQQSLDQGLQFLIQYYNGEERAKGNILERFSAQQFPDLHSELNLSSLELGDSALYFCASSDNFGGGEASAFFGQGTRLTVV.

This clonotype was observed a few times. This chain connects TRBV10-3 to TRBJ1-1; no reliable D call. The germline V and J ends were trimmed by 2 bases and 5 bases, with 9 bases remaining between them. From germline, CDR1 is ENHRY and CDR2 SYGVKD. CDR3 size: 13 residues. The CDR3 coding sequence is TGTGCCATCAGTGAGGGGATTGGAACTGAAGCTTTCTTT. Encoded protein: CAISEGIGTEAFF.

The chain couples TRBV6-5 to TRBJ1-5; tentative D call: TRBD1 (5 bases). Germline CDR1 MNHEY, CDR2 SVGAGI. The CDR3 extends over 13 amino acids. Trimming shortened V by 4 bases and J by 7 bases, and 11 bases separated the two germline ends. CDR3 in DNA: TGTGCCAGCAGTTTGGACCGGGGGCAGCCCCAGCATTTT. This codes for CASSLDRGQPQHF.

The chain combines TRBV10-3 with TRBJ2-3, with D unresolved. Germline CDR1 is ENHRY and CDR2 is SYGVKD. The CDR3 is 15 amino acids. The V end was cut by 0 bases, the J end by 2 bases, with 9 bases between. In DNA, the CDR3 is TGTGCCATCAGTGAGTCGGGCAGCTACACAGATACGCAGTATTTT. Translated, it gives CAISESGSYTDTQYF.

The sample holds a few counts of this clonotype. The chain combines TRBV20-1 with TRBJ1-5; 10 bases agree with TRBD1. Germline CDR1 and CDR2: DFQATT and SNEGSKA (reference sequence). The CDR3 length is 15 residues. The junction had 8 bases not matched to a gene; V was cut back by 3 bases and J by 6 bases. The CDR3 loop is CSASDPGQGPQPQHF. As DNA, the CDR3 is TGCAGTGCTAGTGACCCGGGACAGGGGCCTCAGCCCCAGCATTTT.

The V and J genes are TRBV5-1 and TRBJ1-1; tentative D call: TRBD1 (5 bases). The V end lost 0 bases, the J end lost 4 bases, and 16 bases lay between the germline ends. CDR1 is SGHRS, CDR2 YFSETQ, per germline. CDR3 length equals 16 residues. The CDR3 nucleotides read TGCGCCAGCAGCTTGGGTCAGGGCTGGATGAGCACTGAAGCTTTCTTT. Residues: CASSLGQGWMSTEAFF.

The J gene is TRBJ1-5, the V gene TRBV29-1, with D uncertain. The V gene's germline CDR1 is SQVTM and CDR2 ANQGSEA. Trimming left V 7 bases short and J 3 bases short, with 13 bases between. CDR3 size: 13 residues. The CDR3 protein is CSASTGFNQPQHF. The CDR3 nucleotides read TGCAGCGCATCGACGGGGTTCAATCAGCCCCAGCATTTT.

Regarding this clonotype: Possible read error: a much larger clone is one base away. The J gene is TRBJ2-1, the V gene TRBV27; D call uncertain. Between the trimmed V and J ends, which lost 8 bases and 13 bases, there was a span of 18 bases. The germline V gene has CDR1 MNHEY and CDR2 SMNVEV (reference sequence). The CDR3 covers 12 residues. CDR3 amino acids: CASHKSPETQFF. CDR3 nucleotides: TGTGCCAGCCACAAGTCTCCAGAGACCCAGTTCTTC.

This clonotype was seen a few times. The chain has TRBV2 and TRBJ2-3, with 7 nucleotides matching TRBD2. Trimming removed 3 bases from V and 3 bases from J; junction bases left unmatched: 9. Per germline, CDR1 SNHLY and CDR2 FYNNEI. The CDR3 runs 16 residues. CDR3 loop: CASSDPAGVKTDTQYF. In DNA, the CDR3 is TGTGCCAGCAGTGATCCGGCGGGGGTGAAGACAGATACGCAGTATTTT.